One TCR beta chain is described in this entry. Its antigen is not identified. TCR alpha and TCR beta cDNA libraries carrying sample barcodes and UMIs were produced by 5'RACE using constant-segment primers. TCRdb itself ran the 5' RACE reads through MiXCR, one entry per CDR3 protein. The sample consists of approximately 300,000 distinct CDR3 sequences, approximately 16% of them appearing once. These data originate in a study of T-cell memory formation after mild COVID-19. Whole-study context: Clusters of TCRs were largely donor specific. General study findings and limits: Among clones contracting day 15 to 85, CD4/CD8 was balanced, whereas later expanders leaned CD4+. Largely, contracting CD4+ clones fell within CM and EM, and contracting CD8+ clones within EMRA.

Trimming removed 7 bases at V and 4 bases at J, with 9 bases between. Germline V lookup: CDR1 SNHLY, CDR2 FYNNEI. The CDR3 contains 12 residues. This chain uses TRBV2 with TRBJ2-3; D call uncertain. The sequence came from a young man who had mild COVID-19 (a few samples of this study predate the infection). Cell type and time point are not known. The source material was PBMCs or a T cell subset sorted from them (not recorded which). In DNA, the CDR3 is TGTGCCAGCAAGGGTGAACCAGATACGCAGTATTTT. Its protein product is CASKGEPDTQYF.